This is a list of T cell receptor beta chains from one sample in a study of radiotherapy plus CTLA-4 blockade in lung cancer. Measured with immunoSEQ multiplex PCR; TCRdb has only the in-frame clones, and not every one. Seen here are 75,000 to 80,000 clones, about 87% observed once, and the top ten hold 0.85% to 0.9%. The sequenced sample was peripheral blood, obtained from a patient treated with radiotherapy plus ipilimumab. These TCRs come from a human donor with non-small cell lung cancer who had stable disease on radiotherapy plus ipilimumab. Both conserved end residues are part of each CDR3. Expanded clones are given a class, and other clones once, few, many or no size at all.

clone_size: .
j_call: TRBJ2-5
v_call: TRBV5-1
cdr3_aa: CASRGETQYF

clone_size: .
j_call: TRBJ2-4
v_call: TRBV18
cdr3_aa: CASSSNRGRDIQYF

clone_size: .
j_call: TRBJ1-1
v_call: TRBV11-1
cdr3_aa: CASSLRQAAFF

clone_size: .
j_call: TRBJ1-3
v_call: TRBV9
cdr3_aa: CASQRGNTIYF

clone_size: .
j_call: TRBJ1-2
v_call: TRBV7-8
cdr3_aa: CASSLGTGYGYTF

clone_size: .
j_call: TRBJ2-7
v_call: TRBV5-1
cdr3_aa: CASSRISTGTDWYF

clone_size: .
j_call: TRBJ1-5
v_call: TRBV15
cdr3_aa: CATSRVGTGRGQPQHF

clone_size: .
j_call: TRBJ1-2
v_call: TRBV29-1
cdr3_aa: CKIQGVDYGYTF

clone_size: .
j_call: TRBJ2-5
v_call: TRBV2
cdr3_aa: CASSAVGSAGGETQYF

clone_size: .
j_call: TRBJ1-2
v_call: TRBV5-1
cdr3_aa: CASTGGHGYTF

clone_size: .
j_call: TRBJ1-1
v_call: TRBV28
cdr3_aa: CASSFTFAMNTEAFF

clone_size: .
j_call: TRBJ2-4
v_call: TRBV21-1
cdr3_aa: CASRGSLAKNIQYF

clone_size: .
j_call: TRBJ1-6
v_call: TRBV5-1
cdr3_aa: CASSLSGTVNSPLHF

clone_size: .
j_call: TRBJ2-3
v_call: TRBV7-6
cdr3_aa: CASSLVWGTDTQYF

clone_size: .
j_call: TRBJ2-6
v_call: TRBV2
cdr3_aa: CASTGQGAGANVLTF

clone_size: once
j_call: TRBJ1-6
v_call: TRBV7-9
cdr3_aa: CASSLQGALNSPLHF

clone_size: .
j_call: TRBJ2-3
v_call: TRBV6-4
cdr3_aa: CASSDAPGGHTGTQYF

clone_size: .
j_call: TRBJ1-6
v_call: TRBV6-1
cdr3_aa: CASSKTGGSSSPLHF

clone_size: .
j_call: TRBJ2-7
v_call: TRBV14
cdr3_aa: CASSQEGETYEQYF

clone_size: .
j_call: TRBJ2-7
v_call: TRBV15
cdr3_aa: CATSRDPGQVYEQYF

clone_size: once
j_call: TRBJ2-1
v_call: TRBV7-9
cdr3_aa: CASRSPGGRWGLTDEQFF

clone_size: once
j_call: TRBJ2-3
v_call: TRBV9
cdr3_aa: CASSVGISGSMDTQYF

clone_size: .
j_call: TRBJ2-3
v_call: TRBV4-1
cdr3_aa: CASSQGRRTGPTDTQYF

clone_size: .
j_call: TRBJ1-6
v_call: TRBV6-5
cdr3_aa: CASSFRQSYNSPLHF

clone_size: .
j_call: TRBJ2-1
v_call: TRBV7-8
cdr3_aa: CASSLATRGRRARYNEQFF

clone_size: few
j_call: TRBJ1-1
v_call: TRBV15
cdr3_aa: CATSRDSVKAEAFF

clone_size: .
j_call: TRBJ2-7
v_call: TRBV5-8
cdr3_aa: CASSMAGPTYEQYF

clone_size: .
j_call: TRBJ2-1
v_call: TRBV2
cdr3_aa: CASSRLGGPTSNEQFF